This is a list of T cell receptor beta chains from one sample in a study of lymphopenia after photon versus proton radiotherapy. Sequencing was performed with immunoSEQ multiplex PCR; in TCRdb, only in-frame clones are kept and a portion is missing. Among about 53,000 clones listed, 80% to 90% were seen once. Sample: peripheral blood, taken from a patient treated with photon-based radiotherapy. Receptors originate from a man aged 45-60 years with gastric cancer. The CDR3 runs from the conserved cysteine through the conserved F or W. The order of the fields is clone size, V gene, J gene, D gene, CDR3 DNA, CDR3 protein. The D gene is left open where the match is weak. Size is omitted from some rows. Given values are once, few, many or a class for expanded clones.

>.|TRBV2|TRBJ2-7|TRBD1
TGTGCCAGCACCAGGACAGGGTCAGCCTACGAGCAGTACTTC
CASTRTGSAYEQYF
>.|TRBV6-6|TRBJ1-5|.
TGTGCCAGCAGTTACCAAGAGGGGAGCAATCAGCCCCAGCATTTT
CASSYQEGSNQPQHF
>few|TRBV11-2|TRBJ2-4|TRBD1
TGTGCCAGCAGCGCGCTTCGGACAGGGAAAAACATTCAGTACTTC
CASSALRTGKNIQYF
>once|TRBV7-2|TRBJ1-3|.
TGTGCCAGCAGCTTAGGATCGTTTTCGCCTGGAAACACCATATATTTT
CASSLGSFSPGNTIYF
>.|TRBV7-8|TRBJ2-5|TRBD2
TGTGCCAGCAGCTTATCCCTCGGGACTAGAGGCGAGACCCAGTACTTC
CASSLSLGTRGETQYF
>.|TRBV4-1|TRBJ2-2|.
TGCGCCAGCAGCCAAGGTCGGGGAATGGTCGTGACCGGGGAGCTGTTTTTT
CASSQGRGMVVTGELFF
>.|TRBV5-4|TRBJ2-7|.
TGTGCCAGCAGCGGGTCCTACGAGCAGTACTTC
CASSGSYEQYF
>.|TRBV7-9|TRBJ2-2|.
TGTGCCAGCAGCTTACAGCTCTCCAACACCGGGGAGCTGTTTTTT
CASSLQLSNTGELFF
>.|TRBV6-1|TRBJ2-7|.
TGTGCCAGCAGAAAAGCGGACCTCTACGAGCAGTACTTC
CASRKADLYEQYF
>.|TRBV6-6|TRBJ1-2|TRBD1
TGTGCCAGCAGCCTCACCGGACAGGACTATGGCTACACCTTC
CASSLTGQDYGYTF
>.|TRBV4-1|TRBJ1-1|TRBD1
TGCGCCAGCAGCCCCTGGGACAGCCACACTGAAGCTTTCTTT
CASSPWDSHTEAFF
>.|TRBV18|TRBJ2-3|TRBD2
TGTGCCAGCTCACCACCCGGACTAGCGGGGGGCACAGATACGCAGTATTTT
CASSPPGLAGGTDTQYF
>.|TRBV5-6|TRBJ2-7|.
TGTGCCAGCAGCTCAGGGGCCGCAACCTACGAGCAGTACTTC
CASSSGAATYEQYF
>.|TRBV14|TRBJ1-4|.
TGTGCCAGCAGCCCACAGTGGGGGGCTAATGAAAAACTGTTTTTT
CASSPQWGANEKLFF
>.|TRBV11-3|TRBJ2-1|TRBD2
TGTGCCAGCAGCTTAGGATCGGGAGGTTCCAATGAGCAGTTCTTC
CASSLGSGGSNEQFF
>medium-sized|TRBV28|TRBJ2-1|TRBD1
TGTGCCAGCAGTTATAGGGGGACAGGGTTCGATGAGCAGTTCTTC
CASSYRGTGFDEQFF
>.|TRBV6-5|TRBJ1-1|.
TGTGCCAGCAGTTATTACATAGACACTGAAGCTTTCTTT
CASSYYIDTEAFF
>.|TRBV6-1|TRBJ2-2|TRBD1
TGTGCCAGCACCGGGACAGTGAACACCGGGGAGCTGTTTTTT
CASTGTVNTGELFF
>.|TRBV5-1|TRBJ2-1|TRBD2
TGCGCCAGCAGCTCGGGGTTCAGACTAGCGGGAGGGAAGAATGAGCAGTTCTTC
CASSSGFRLAGGKNEQFF
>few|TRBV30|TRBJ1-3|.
TGTGCCTGGAGTGGAACAGGCTCTGGAAACACCATATATTTT
CAWSGTGSGNTIYF
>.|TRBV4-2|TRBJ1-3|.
TGTGCCAGCAGCCAGAGTAGTTACAGGAGGAAGAACTCTGGAAACACCATATATTTT
CASSQSSYRRKNSGNTIYF
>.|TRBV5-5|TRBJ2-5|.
TGTGCCAGCAGCTTGCGGACCGGGGAGACCCAGTACTTC
CASSLRTGETQYF
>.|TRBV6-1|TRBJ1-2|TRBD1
TGTGCCAGCAGTGGGATCAGGGTCAGGGGGGCCAACTATGGCTACACCTTC
CASSGIRVRGANYGYTF
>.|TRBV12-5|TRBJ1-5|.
TGTGCTAGTGGTTGGGGGGGAAGTTATAGCAATCAGCCCCAGCATTTT
CASGWGGSYSNQPQHF
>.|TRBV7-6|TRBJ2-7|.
TGTGCCAGCAGCCGGGACGAAAAGGGTCTCGAGCAGTACTTC
CASSRDEKGLEQYF
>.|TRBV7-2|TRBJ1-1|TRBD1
TGTGCCAGCAGCTTAAGGTTCCGGCAGGGGGAGTCATCTGAAGCTTTCTTT
CASSLRFRQGESSEAFF
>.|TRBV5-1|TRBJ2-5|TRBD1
TGCGCCAGCAGCAAGGACAGGACACAAGAGACCCAGTACTTC
CASSKDRTQETQYF
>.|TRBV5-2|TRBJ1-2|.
TGTGCCAGCAGCTTAGAGAACTATGGCTACACCTTC
CASSLENYGYTF
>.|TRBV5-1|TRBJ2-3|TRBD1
TGCGCCAGCAGCTACCAGGGGGCGGGCACAGATACGCAGTATTTT
CASSYQGAGTDTQYF
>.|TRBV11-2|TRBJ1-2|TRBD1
TGTGCCAGCAGCCCGATCACAGGGGGTAGGGGCTATGGCTACACCTTC
CASSPITGGRGYGYTF
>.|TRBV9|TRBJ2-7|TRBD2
TGTGCCAGCAGCGTACTAGCGGGAGTGCCGGGCGAGCAGTACTTC
CASSVLAGVPGEQYF
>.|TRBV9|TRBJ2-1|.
TGTGCCAGCAGCGTAGATGTGAATTCCTACAATGAGCAGTTCTTC
CASSVDVNSYNEQFF
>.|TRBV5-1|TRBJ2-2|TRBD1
TGCGCCAGCAGCTTCGGGACAGAGTACACCGGGGAGCTGTTTTTT
CASSFGTEYTGELFF
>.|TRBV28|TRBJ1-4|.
TGTGCCAGCAGAGATTGGACATCAACTAATGAAAAACTGTTTTTT
CASRDWTSTNEKLFF
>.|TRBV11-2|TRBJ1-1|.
TGTGCCAGCAGCTTAGATCGAGGGGGGCGCCCTTTCTTT
CASSLDRGGRPFF
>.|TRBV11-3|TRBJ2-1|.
TGTGCCAGCAGCCACCGGGACTTCTACAATGAGCAGTTCTTC
CASSHRDFYNEQFF
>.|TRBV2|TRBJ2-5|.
TGTGCCAGCAGAGAGCTTAACTGGGACTTACAAGAGACCCAGTACTTC
CASRELNWDLQETQYF
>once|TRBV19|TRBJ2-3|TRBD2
TGTGCCAGTAGACTAGCGGGAGTTGGAAATACGCAGTATTTT
CASRLAGVGNTQYF
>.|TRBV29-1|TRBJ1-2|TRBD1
TGCAGCGTTGACCTGGGACAGGGGTACGGCTACACCTTC
CSVDLGQGYGYTF
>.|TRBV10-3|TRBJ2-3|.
TGTGCCATCAGGGGGGCCGGGGCTAGCACAGATACGCAGTATTTT
CAIRGAGASTDTQYF
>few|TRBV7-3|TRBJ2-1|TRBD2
TGTGCCAGCAGCTTAGATGTGGGACTAGACAAGGGTGAGCAGTTCTTC
CASSLDVGLDKGEQFF
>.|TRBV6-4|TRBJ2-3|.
TGTGCCAGCAGTGAGTCCGCCGCAACAGATACGCAGTATTTT
CASSESAATDTQYF
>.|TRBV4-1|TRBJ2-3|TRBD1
TGCGCCAGCAGCCAAGTAGACAGGGTCGGAGGCACAGATACGCAGTATTTT
CASSQVDRVGGTDTQYF
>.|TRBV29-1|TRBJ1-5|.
TGCAGCGTTGAAGAAGGTCATGGGCAGCCCCAGCATTTT
CSVEEGHGQPQHF
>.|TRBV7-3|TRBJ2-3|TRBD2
TGTGCCAGCAGCTCGCCGGGACTAGCGGGGTTTGGTAAAGATACGCAGTATTTT
CASSSPGLAGFGKDTQYF
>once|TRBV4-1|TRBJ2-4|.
TGCGCCAGCAGCCGCTCCTCCGTGGCGGGCCATAAAAACATTCAGTACTTC
CASSRSSVAGHKNIQYF
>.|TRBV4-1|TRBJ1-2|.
TGCGCCAGCAGCCAAGCGGGAGGTCGAGACTATGGCTACACCTTC
CASSQAGGRDYGYTF
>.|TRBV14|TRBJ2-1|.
TGTGCCAGCAGCCAACATGCTAGGACGGAGCAGTTCTTC
CASSQHARTEQFF
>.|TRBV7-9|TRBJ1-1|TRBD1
TGTGCCAGCAGCTTAGAGGGGACTTGGGGGGGACAGGAAGCTTTCTTT
CASSLEGTWGGQEAFF
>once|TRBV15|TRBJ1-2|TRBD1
TGTGCCACCAGCAGAGAACGACGACAGGGGAGCGGCTACACCTTC
CATSRERRQGSGYTF
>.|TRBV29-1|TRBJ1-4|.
TGCAGCGTTTCCTACAGGGCGGGCGAGAATGAAAAACTGTTTTTT
CSVSYRAGENEKLFF
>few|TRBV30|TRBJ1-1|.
TGTGCCTGGAATAGGCCCACGGAAGCCACTGAAGCTTTCTTT
CAWNRPTEATEAFF
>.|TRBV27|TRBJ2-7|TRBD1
TGTGCCAGCAGTTTTCTCGGGACAGGGGAAAGGGACGAGCAGTACTTC
CASSFLGTGERDEQYF
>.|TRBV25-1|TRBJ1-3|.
TGTGCCAGCAGTGAATCACTGGGTACCCTCTCTGGAAACACCATATATTTT
CASSESLGTLSGNTIYF
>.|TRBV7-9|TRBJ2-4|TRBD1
TGTGCCAGCAGCCAACGACAGGGTCGGGACATTCAGTACTTC
CASSQRQGRDIQYF
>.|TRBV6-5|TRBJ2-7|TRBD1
TGTGCCAGCAGCCACGGGGGACAGGGAGCGGGGGAGCAGTACTTC
CASSHGGQGAGEQYF
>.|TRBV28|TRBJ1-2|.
TGTGCCAGCAGGTTGGGCAGGTATGGCTACACCTTC
CASRLGRYGYTF
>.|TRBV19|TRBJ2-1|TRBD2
TGTGCCAGTAGTAAGGGGTATGGCCGGGAGGATAGTGAGCAGTTCTTC
CASSKGYGREDSEQFF
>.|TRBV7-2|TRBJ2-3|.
TGTGCCAGCAGCTTAAAAAGCACCACAGATACGCAGTATTTT
CASSLKSTTDTQYF